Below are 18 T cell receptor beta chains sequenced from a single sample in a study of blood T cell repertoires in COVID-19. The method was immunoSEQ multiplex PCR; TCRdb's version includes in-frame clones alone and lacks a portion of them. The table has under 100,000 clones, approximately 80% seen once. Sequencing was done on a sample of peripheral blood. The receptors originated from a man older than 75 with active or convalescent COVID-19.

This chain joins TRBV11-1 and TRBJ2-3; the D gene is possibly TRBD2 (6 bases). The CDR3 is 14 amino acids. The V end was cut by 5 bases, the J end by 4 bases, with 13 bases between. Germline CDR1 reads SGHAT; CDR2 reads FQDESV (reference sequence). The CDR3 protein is CASSTEGRSDTQYF. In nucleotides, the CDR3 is TGTGCCAGCAGCACAGAGGGGAGGTCAGATACGCAGTATTTT.

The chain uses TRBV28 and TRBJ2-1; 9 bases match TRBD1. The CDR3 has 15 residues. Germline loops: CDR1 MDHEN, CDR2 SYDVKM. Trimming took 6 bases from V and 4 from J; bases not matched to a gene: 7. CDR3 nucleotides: TGTGCCAGCAGCACTTCCGGGACAGGGTACAATGAGCAGTTCTTC. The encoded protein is CASSTSGTGYNEQFF.

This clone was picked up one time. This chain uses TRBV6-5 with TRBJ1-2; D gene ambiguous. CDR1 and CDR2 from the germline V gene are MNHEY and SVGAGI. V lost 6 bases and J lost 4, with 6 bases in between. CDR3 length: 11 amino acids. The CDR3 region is CASRTSYGYTF. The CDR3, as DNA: TGTGCCAGCAGAACGAGCTATGGCTACACCTTC.

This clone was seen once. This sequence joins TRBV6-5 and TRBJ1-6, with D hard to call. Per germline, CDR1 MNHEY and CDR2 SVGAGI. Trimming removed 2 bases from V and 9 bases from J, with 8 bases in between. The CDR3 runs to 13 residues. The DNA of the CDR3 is TGTGCCAGCAGTTACACATCGGGTTCACCCCTCCACTTT. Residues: CASSYTSGSPLHF.

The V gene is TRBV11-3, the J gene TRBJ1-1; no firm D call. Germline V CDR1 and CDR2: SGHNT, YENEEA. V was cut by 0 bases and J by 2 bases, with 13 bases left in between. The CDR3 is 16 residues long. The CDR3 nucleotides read TGTGCCAGCAGCTTAGACGGCCGCGGAGGAAACACTGAAGCTTTCTTT. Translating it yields CASSLDGRGGNTEAFF. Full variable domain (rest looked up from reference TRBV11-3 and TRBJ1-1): EAGVVQSPRYKIIEKKQPVAFWCNPISGHNTLYWYLQNLGQGPELLIRYENEEAVDDSQLPKDRFSAERLKGVDSTLKIQPAELGDSAVYLCASSLDGRGGNTEAFFGQGTRLTVV.

The CDR3 sequence: CASSLASGGEQFF. The CDR3, as DNA: TGTGCCAGCAGTTTAGCTAGCGGCGGTGAGCAGTTCTTC. The rearrangement links TRBV12-3 or TRBV12-4 to TRBJ2-1; D possibly corresponds to TRBD2 (6 bases). V was clipped by 0 bases and J by 9 bases, with 9 bases between them. This CDR3 comprises 13 residues.

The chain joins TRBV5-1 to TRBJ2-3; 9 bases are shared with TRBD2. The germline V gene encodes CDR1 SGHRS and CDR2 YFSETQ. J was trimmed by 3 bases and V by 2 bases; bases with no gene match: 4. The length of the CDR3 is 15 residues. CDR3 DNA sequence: TGCGCCAGCAGCTTACTAGCGGGCAGAACAGATACGCAGTATTTT. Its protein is CASSLLAGRTDTQYF.

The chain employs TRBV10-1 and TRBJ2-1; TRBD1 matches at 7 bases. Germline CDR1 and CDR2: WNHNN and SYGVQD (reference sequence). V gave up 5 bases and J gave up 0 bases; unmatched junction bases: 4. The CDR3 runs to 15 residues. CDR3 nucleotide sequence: TGCGCCAGCAGTAGGACAGGAAGCTCCTACAATGAGCAGTTCTTC. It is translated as CASSRTGSSYNEQFF.

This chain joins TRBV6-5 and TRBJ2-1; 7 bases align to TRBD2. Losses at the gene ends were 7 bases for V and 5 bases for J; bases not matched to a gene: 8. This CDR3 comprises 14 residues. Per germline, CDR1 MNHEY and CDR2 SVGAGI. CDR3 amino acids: CASTLAGENNEQFF. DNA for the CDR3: TGTGCCAGCACTTTGGCGGGGGAAAACAATGAGCAGTTCTTC.

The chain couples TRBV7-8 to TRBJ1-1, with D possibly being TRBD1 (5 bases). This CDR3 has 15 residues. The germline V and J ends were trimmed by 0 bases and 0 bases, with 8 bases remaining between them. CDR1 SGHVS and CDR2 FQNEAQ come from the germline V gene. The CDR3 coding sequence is TGTGCCAGCAGCTTAGCTGGAGGGGTGAACACTGAAGCTTTCTTT. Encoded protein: CASSLAGGVNTEAFF.

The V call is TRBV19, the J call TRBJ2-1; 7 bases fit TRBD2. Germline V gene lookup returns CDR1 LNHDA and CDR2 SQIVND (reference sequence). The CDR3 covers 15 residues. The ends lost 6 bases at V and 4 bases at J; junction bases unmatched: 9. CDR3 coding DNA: TGTGCCAGTAGCCGAACGGGGGGAGAGTACAATGAGCAGTTCTTC. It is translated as CASSRTGGEYNEQFF. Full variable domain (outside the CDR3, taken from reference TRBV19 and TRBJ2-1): DGGITQSPKYLFRKEGQNVTLSCEQNLNHDAMYWYRQDPGQGLRLIYYSQIVNDFQKGDIAEGYSVSREKKESFPLTVTSAQKNPTAFYLCASSRTGGEYNEQFFGPGTRLTVL.

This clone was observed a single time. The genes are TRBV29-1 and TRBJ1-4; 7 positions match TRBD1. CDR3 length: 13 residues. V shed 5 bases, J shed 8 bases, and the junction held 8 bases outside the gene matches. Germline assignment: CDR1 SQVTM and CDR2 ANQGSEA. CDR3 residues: CSVQTGLWEKLFF. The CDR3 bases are TGCAGCGTTCAGACAGGGTTATGGGAAAAACTGTTTTTT.

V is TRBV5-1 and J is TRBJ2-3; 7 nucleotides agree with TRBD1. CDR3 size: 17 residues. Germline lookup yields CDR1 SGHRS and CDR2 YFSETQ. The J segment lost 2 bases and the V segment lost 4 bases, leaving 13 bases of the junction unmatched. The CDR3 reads CASSLRQGSPSTDTQYF. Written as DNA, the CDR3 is TGCGCCAGCAGCCTTCGACAGGGCTCCCCGTCCACAGATACGCAGTATTTT.

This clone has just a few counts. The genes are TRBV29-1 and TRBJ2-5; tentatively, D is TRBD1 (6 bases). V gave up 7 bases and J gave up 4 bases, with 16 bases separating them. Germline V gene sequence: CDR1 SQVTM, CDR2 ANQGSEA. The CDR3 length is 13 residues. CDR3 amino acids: CSAYREWGETQYF. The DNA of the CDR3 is TGCAGCGCCTACAGGGAATGGGGAGAGACCCAGTACTTC.

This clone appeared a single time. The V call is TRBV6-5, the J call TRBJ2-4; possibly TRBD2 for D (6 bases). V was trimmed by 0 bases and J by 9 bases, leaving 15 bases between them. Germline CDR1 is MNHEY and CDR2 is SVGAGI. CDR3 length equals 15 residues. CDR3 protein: CASSYSREGGAIQYF. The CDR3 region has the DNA TGTGCCAGCAGTTACTCGAGAGAGGGAGGTGCCATTCAGTACTTC.

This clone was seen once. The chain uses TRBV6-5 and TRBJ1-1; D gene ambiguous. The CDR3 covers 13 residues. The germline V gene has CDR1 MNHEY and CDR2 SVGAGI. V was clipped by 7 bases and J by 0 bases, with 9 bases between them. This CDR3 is CASIPRVNTEAFF. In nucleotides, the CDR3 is TGTGCCAGCATCCCGAGGGTGAACACTGAAGCTTTCTTT.

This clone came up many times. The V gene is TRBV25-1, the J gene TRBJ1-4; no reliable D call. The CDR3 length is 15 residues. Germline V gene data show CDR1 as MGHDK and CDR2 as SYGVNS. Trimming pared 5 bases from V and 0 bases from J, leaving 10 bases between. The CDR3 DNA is TGTGCCAGCAGTTCGTCGACAACAACTAATGAAAAACTGTTTTTT. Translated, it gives CASSSSTTTNEKLFF.

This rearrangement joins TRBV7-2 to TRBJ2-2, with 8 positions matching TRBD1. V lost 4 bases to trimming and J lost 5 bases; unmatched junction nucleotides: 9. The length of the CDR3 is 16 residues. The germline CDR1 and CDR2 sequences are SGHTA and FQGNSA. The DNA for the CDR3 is TGTGCCAGCAGCTCCCGAGGGGACAGGAGGACCGGGGAGCTGTTTTTT. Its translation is CASSSRGDRRTGELFF.